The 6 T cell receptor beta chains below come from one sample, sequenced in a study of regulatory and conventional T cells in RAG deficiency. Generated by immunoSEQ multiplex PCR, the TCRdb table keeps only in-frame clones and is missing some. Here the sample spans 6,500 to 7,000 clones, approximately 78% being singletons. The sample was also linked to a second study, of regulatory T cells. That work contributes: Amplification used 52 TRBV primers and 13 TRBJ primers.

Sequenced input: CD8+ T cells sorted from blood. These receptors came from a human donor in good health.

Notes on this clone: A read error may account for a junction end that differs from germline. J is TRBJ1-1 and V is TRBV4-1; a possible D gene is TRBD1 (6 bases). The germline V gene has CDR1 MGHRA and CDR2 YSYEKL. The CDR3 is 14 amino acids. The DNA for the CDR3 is TGCGCCAGCAGAGATACTACAGGGAACCCTGAAGCTTTCTTT. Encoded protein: CASRDTTGNPEAFF.

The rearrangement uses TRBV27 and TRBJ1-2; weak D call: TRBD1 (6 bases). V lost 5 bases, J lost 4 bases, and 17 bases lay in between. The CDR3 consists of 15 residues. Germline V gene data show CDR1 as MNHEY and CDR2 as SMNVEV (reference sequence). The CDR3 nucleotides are TGTGCCAGCAGTCCACTTACAGGGTCCGTCTATGGCTACACCTTC. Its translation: CASSPLTGSVYGYTF.

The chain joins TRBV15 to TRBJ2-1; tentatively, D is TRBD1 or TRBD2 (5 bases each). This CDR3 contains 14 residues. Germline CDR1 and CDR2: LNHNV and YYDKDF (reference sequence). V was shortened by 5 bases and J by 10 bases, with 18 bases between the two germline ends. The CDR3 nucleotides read TGTGCCACCAGCCCTCGGGGCTATGAGAGGGAGCAGTTCTTC. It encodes CATSPRGYEREQFF.

CDR3 in amino acids: CASSYEAGANEKLFF. The CDR3 DNA follows: TGTGCCAGCAGTTACGAGGCCGGGGCTAATGAAAAACTGTTTTTT. The genes are TRBV6-5 and TRBJ1-4; D unclear. The V gene lost 2 bases and the J gene lost 3 bases, with 10 bases spanning the gap. The CDR3 spans 15 residues. Germline V gives CDR1 MNHEY, CDR2 SVGAGI.

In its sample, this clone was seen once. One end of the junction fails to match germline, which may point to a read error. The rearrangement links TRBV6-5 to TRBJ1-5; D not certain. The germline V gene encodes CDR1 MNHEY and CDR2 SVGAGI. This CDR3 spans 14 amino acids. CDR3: CASRPAYSNQLQHF. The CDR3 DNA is TGTGCCAGCAGACCGGCATATAGCAATCAGCTCCAGCATTTT.

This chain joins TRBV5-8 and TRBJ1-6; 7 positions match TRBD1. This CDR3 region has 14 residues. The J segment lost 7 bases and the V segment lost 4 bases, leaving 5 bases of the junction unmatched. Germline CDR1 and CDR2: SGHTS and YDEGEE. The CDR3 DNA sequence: TGTGCCAGCAGCCGCAGGGGGGGGAATTCACCCCTCCACTTT. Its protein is CASSRRGGNSPLHF.